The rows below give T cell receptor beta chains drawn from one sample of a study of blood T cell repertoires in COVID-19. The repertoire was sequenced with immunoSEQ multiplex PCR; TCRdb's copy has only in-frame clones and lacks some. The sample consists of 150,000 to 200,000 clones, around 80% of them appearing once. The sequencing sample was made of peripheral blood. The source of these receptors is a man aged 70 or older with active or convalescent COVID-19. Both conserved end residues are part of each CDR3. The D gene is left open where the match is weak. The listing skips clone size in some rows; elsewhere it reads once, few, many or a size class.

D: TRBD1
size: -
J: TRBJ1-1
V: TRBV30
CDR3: CAWTRQGGTEAFF
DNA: TGTGCCTGGACCCGACAGGGCGGTACTGAAGCTTTCTTT

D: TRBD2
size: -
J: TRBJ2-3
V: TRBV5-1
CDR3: CASSSILAGVTDTQYF
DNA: TGCGCCAGCAGCTCCATACTAGCGGGAGTGACAGATACGCAGTATTTT

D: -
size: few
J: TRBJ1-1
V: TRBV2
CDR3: CASRFIGSEAFF
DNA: TGTGCCAGCAGATTCATCGGGTCTGAAGCTTTCTTT

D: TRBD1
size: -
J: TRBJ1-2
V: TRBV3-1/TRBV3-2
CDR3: CASRQQGARGYTF
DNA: TGTGCCAGCAGGCAACAGGGGGCCAGAGGCTACACCTTC

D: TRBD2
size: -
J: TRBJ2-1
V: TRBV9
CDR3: CASSVTSGGPGLIF
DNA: TGTGCCAGCAGCGTGACTAGCGGGGGCCCGGGGCTGATCTTC

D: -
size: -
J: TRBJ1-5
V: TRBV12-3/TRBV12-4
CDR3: CASSPNPQGPQHF
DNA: TGTGCCAGCAGCCCAAACCCCCAGGGGCCCCAGCATTTT

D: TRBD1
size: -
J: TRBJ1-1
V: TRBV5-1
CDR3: CASSLRTGGTEAFF
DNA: TGCGCCAGCAGCTTGCGGACAGGGGGCACTGAAGCTTTCTTT

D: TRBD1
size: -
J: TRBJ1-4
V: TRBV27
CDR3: CASSGRTGGITNEKLFF
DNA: TGTGCCAGCAGCGGACGGACAGGGGGCATAACTAATGAAAAACTGTTTTTT

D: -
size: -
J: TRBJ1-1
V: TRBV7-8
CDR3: CASSLRAGEAFF
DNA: TGTGCCAGCAGCCTCAGGGCTGGTGAAGCTTTCTTT

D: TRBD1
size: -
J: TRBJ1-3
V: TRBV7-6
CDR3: CASSGDRGAGNTIYF
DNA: TGTGCCAGCAGCGGCGACAGGGGCGCTGGAAACACCATATATTTT

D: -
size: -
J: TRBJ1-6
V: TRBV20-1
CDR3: CSASTVGGGPYNSPLHF
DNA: TGCAGTGCTAGTACGGTCGGCGGGGGGCCCTATAATTCACCCCTCCACTTT

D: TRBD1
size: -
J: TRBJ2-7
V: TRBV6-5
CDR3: CASWDRGVTYEQYF
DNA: TGTGCCAGCTGGGACAGGGGAGTAACCTACGAGCAGTACTTC

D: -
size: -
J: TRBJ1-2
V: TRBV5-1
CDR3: CASSYGGTDGYTF
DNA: TGCGCCAGCAGCTACGGGGGGACGGATGGCTACACCTTC

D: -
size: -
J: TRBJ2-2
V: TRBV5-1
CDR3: CASSLQGLGSGELFF
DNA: TGCGCCAGCAGCTTACAGGGCTTGGGGTCAGGGGAGCTGTTTTTT

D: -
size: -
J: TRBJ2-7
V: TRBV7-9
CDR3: CASSRGSYEQYF
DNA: TGTGCCAGCAGCCGGGGTTCCTACGAGCAGTACTTC

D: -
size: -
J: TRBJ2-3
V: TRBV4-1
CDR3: CASSPKILFTDTQYF
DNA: TGCGCCAGCAGCCCTAAAATCTTATTCACAGATACGCAGTATTTT

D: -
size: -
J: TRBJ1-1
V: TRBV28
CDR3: CASSLIYGNTEAFF
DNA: TGTGCCAGCAGTTTGATATACGGGAACACTGAAGCTTTCTTT

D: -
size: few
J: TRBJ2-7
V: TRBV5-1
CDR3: CASSLTGNEQYF
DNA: TGCGCCAGCAGCTTAACAGGGAACGAGCAGTACTTC

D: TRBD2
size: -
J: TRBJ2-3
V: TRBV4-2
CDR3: CASSPQRGNTDTQYF
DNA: TGTGCCAGCAGCCCTCAGCGGGGTAACACAGATACGCAGTATTTT

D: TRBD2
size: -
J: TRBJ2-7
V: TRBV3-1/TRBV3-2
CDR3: CASSQFRGGISSYEQYF
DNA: TGTGCCAGCAGCCAATTCCGGGGGGGTATAAGCTCCTACGAGCAGTACTTC

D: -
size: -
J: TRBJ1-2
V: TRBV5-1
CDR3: CASRSNYGYTF
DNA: TGCGCCAGCCGGTCTAACTATGGCTACACCTTC

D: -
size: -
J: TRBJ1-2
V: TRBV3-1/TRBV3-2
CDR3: CASSQGGKVNGYTF
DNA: TGTGCCAGCAGCCAAGGAGGGAAGGTGAATGGCTACACCTTC

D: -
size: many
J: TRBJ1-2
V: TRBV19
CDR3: CASPPARIYGYTF
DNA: TGTGCCAGTCCCCCAGCCAGGATCTATGGCTACACCTTC

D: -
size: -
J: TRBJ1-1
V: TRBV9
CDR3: CASSVEQNPRTTEAFF
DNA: TGTGCCAGCAGCGTCGAACAGAACCCACGAACCACTGAAGCTTTCTTT

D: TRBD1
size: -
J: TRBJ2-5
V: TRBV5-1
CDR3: CASSLPQGQETQYF
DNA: TGCGCCAGCAGCTTGCCACAGGGGCAAGAGACCCAGTACTTC

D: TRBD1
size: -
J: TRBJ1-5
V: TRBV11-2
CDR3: CASSPETGQPQHF
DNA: TGTGCCAGCAGCCCGGAGACAGGGCAGCCCCAGCATTTT

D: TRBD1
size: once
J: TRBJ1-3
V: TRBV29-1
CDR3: CSVVQPTGYGNTIYF
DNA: TGCAGCGTCGTACAGCCGACAGGGTACGGAAACACCATATATTTT

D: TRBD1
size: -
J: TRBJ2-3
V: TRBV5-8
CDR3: CASSFSTGGTIPDTQYF
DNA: TGTGCCAGCAGCTTTTCTACAGGGGGAACTATTCCAGATACGCAGTATTTT

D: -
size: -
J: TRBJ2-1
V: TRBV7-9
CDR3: CASSLRTNHNEQFF
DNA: TGTGCCAGCAGCTTAAGGACAAACCACAATGAGCAGTTCTTC

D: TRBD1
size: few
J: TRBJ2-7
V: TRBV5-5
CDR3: CASRTDRDEQYF
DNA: TGTGCCAGCAGAACAGACAGGGACGAGCAGTACTTC

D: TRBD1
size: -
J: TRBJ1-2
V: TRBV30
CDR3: CAWSLAGGLDGYTF
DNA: TGTGCCTGGAGTTTAGCAGGGGGTCTCGATGGCTACACCTTC

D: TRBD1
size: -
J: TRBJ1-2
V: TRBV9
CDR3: CASSRQGSSTPDGYTF
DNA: TGTGCCAGCAGTAGACAGGGTAGTTCGACTCCGGATGGCTACACCTTC

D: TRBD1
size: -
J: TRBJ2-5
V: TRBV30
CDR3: CAWKTGPNQETQYF
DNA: TGTGCCTGGAAGACAGGGCCGAATCAAGAGACCCAGTACTTC

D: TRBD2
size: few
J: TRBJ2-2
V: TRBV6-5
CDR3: CASRGGLAWTGELFF
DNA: TGTGCCAGCAGGGGGGGACTAGCGTGGACCGGGGAGCTGTTTTTT

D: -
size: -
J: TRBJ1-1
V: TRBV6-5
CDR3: CASSLQGLNTEAFF
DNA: TGTGCCAGCAGCCTTCAGGGGCTGAACACTGAAGCTTTCTTT

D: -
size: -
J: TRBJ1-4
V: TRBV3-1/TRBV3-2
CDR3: CASSPLWSAGNEKLFF
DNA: TGTGCCAGCAGCCCTCTATGGTCGGCAGGGAATGAAAAACTGTTTTTT

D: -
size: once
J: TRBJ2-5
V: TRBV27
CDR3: CASSLSLQETQYF
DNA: TGTGCCAGCAGTTTGTCTCTGCAAGAGACCCAGTACTTC

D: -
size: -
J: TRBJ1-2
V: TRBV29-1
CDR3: CSVGDGVYGYTF
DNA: TGCAGCGTTGGTGACGGGGTCTATGGCTACACCTTC

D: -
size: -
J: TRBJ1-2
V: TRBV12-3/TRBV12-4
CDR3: CASSLQQDYGYTF
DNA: TGTGCCAGCAGTTTACAACAGGACTATGGCTACACCTTC

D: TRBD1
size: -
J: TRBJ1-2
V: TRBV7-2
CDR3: CASTLSRGGNVGYTF
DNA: TGTGCCAGCACCTTGAGTAGAGGGGGCAACGTTGGCTACACCTTC

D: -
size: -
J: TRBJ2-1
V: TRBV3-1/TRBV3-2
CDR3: CASSLGSEGLNEQFF
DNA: TGTGCCAGCAGCCTGGGGTCCGAGGGATTAAATGAGCAGTTCTTC

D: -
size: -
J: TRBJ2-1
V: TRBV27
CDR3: CASRTVSGEQFF
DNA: TGTGCCAGCCGTACAGTGTCGGGGGAGCAGTTCTTC

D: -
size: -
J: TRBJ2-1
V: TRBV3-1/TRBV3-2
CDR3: CASSLLASGEQFF
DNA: TGTGCCAGCAGCCTCCTAGCGTCCGGTGAGCAGTTCTTC

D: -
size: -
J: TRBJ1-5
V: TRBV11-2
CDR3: CASSLGGDQPQHF
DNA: TGTGCCAGCAGCTTGGGGGGGGACCAGCCCCAGCATTTT

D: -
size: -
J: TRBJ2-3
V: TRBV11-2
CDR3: CASSALRGASATDTQYF
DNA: TGTGCCAGCAGCGCCTTACGGGGGGCTAGCGCCACAGATACGCAGTATTTT

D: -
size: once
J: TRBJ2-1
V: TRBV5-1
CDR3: CASSFSDGNNEQFF
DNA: TGCGCCAGCAGCTTCTCGGACGGGAACAATGAGCAGTTCTTC

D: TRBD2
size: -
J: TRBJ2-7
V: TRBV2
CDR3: CASSEVQRGPYEQYF
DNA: TGTGCCAGCAGTGAAGTCCAGCGGGGGCCCTACGAGCAGTACTTC

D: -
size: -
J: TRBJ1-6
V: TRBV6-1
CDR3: CASSEDSNSPLHF
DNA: TGTGCCAGCAGTGAAGACAGTAATTCACCCCTCCACTTT

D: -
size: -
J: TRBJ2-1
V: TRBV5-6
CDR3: CASSLVLRGAKPHNEQFF
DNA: TGTGCCAGCAGCTTGGTCTTACGGGGGGCAAAGCCGCACAATGAGCAGTTCTTC

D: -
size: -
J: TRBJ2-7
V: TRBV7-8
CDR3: CASSFKSGSGTDEQYF
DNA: TGTGCCAGCAGCTTTAAAAGTGGTAGCGGTACCGACGAGCAGTACTTC

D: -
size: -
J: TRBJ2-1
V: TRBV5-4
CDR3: CASSLGGWREYNEQFF
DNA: TGTGCCAGCAGCTTGGGGGGCTGGCGGGAATACAATGAGCAGTTCTTC

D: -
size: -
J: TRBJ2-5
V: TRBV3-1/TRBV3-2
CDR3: CASSLLAAEETQYF
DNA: TGTGCCAGCAGCCTCCTAGCTGCGGAAGAGACCCAGTACTTC

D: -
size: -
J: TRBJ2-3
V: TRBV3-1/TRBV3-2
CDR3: CASSQGWGRSTDTQYF
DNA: TGTGCCAGCAGCCAAGGGTGGGGCCGGAGCACAGATACGCAGTATTTT

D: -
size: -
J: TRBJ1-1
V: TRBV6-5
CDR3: CASSPGVESTEAFF
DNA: TGTGCCAGCAGTCCGGGGGTGGAGAGCACTGAAGCTTTCTTT

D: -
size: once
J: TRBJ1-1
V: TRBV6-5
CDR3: CASSEVMNTEAFF
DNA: TGTGCCAGCAGCGAGGTTATGAACACTGAAGCTTTCTTT

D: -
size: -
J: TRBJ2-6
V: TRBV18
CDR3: CASSPERAKLLSGANVLTF
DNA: TGTGCCAGCTCACCGGAGAGGGCGAAGCTCCTCTCTGGGGCCAACGTCCTGACTTTC

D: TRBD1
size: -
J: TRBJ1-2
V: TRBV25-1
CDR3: CASGTGGALWGYTF
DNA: TGTGCCAGCGGCACAGGGGGCGCATTATGGGGCTACACCTTC